Listed below are T cell receptor beta chains from one sample, sequenced in a study of blood T cell repertoires in COVID-19. Method: immunoSEQ multiplex PCR; TCRdb's copy keeps in-frame clones and lacks some. The top ten hold about 1.9% of the sample, which has some 250,000 clones, approximately 83% seen once. Input material: PBMCs or T cells enriched from blood (not recorded which). The receptors here all came from a woman aged 45-59 years who had recovered from COVID-19. Both conserved end residues are part of each CDR3.

v_call	cdr3_aa
TRBV9	CASSELGGGGADTQYF
TRBV28	CASRPGGTPKYNIQYF
TRBV30	CAWSDQGSQPQHF
TRBV6-2/TRBV6-3	CASSYAGPAFSYEQYF
TRBV6-5	CASRYSNEQFF
TRBV10-3	CAISDEQRGGELFF
TRBV10-3	CAISERSTPNTEAFF
TRBV10-2	CAGTSGTYNEQFF
TRBV7-9	CASSSAGTTKNEKLFF
TRBV9	CASSFGGDPYNEQFF
TRBV12-3/TRBV12-4	CASSVGAGAEQFF
TRBV5-1	CASSLETSGSIHNEQFF
TRBV25-1	CASSDGSRPATEAFF
TRBV7-2	CASSLDRGQGQPQHF
TRBV7-9	CASLFLGTGSTDTQYF
TRBV2	CASTSVFSNQPQHF
TRBV4-1	CASSQDSRGETQYF
TRBV3-1/TRBV3-2	CASSQEQGSPSGNTIYF
TRBV28	CASSRTGLEQYF
TRBV4-1	CASSQAGGALYSNQPQHF
TRBV4-1	CASSPTGQFFQAFF
TRBV3-1/TRBV3-2	CASSAREMNTEAFF
TRBV19	CASSREAGTSGSILKTQYF
TRBV28	CASSFLLNQPQHF
TRBV5-1	CASSDPRQGGSEAFF
TRBV5-1	CASSPGTTYEQYF
TRBV6-6	CASSTGQGLSRELFF
TRBV10-3	CAIRNTGNTEAFF
TRBV5-1	CASSFPEENTEAFF
TRBV29-1	CSVVDFSLQGTYEQYF
TRBV5-1	CASSLGYGDRLNTEAFF
TRBV6-5	CASSPWGGRRNEQFF